What follows describes a single TCR beta chain. Antigen unknown. Relative to the germline gene, one junction end is altered; a read error may explain this. This sample was included in a study of PD-1 blockade in classical Hodgkin lymphoma. Study findings and constraints: What caused the repertoire differences, perhaps disease activity or prior therapy, remains undefined. Complete responders possessed baseline diversity comparable to newly diagnosed patients.

All the patients suffered relapse after autologous stem cell transplantation, and brentuximab vedotin exposure differed. Researchers report purifying CD4+ T cells from thawed PBMCs by magnetic negative selection. The CDR3 contains 15 residues. Per germline, CDR1 MNHEY and CDR2 SVGAGI. TCRdb keeps only in-frame clones here, not all; method: immunoSEQ multiplex PCR. Of about 27,000 clones detected, about 74% appear once; the ten largest clones hold less than 2.5%. Source: CD4+ T cells from blood, taken at baseline. The J gene is TRBJ1-2, the V gene TRBV6-5; D perhaps matches TRBD1 (6 bases). This sequence was found in a human donor with classical Hodgkin lymphoma. CDR3: CASSQTTQGHYGCTF. In nucleotides, the CDR3 is TGTGCCAGCAGTCAAACCACACAGGGCCACTATGGCTGCACCTTC.